Listed below are T cell receptor beta chains from one sample, sequenced in a study of response to subunit inactivated influenza vaccine. Via MiXCR, TCRdb re-called the RT-PCR reads, giving one row per CDR3 protein. Of under 850,000 distinct CDR3 sequences listed, under 20% are singletons. The material sequenced was PBMCs from blood, taken roughly 5 days after vaccination. Source of these receptors: a man between 50 and 59 years old who received an inactivated influenza vaccine. Each CDR3 is given with its conserved first and last residue. A D gene is named only where the DNA matches it firmly. A clone size is listed for some rows: how often the clone was seen (once, few, many), or a class if it is expanded.

>TRBD1|few|TRBV7-9|15|TRBJ2-5
TGTGCCAGCAGTTCGCCAGGGACAGGCCAAGAGACCCAGTACTTC
CASSSPGTGQETQYF
>TRBD1|many|TRBV9|14|TRBJ2-7
TGTGCCAGCAGCGCCCTGGGGACAGGGTTCGAGCAGTACTTC
CASSALGTGFEQYF
>NA|few|TRBV6-5|15|TRBJ2-5
TGTGCCAGCAGTTACTTCTCGGGGCAGCAAAAGACCCAGTACTTC
CASSYFSGQQKTQYF
>NA|few|TRBV7-9|13|TRBJ2-7
TGTGCCAGCAGCAACTACGCAACCTACGAGCAGTACTTC
CASSNYATYEQYF
>TRBD2|few|TRBV10-1|15|TRBJ2-2
TGCGCCAGCAGAGTAGCGGGAGGGAACACCGGGGAGCTGTTTTTT
CASRVAGGNTGELFF
>NA|NA|TRBV7-2|15|TRBJ1-2
TGTGCCAGCAGCCCCTTAGGGGGGGCGCGGGGAGGCTACACCTTC
CASSPLGGARGGYTF
>TRBD1|NA|TRBV16|17|TRBJ1-4
TGTGCCAGCAGCCTTCTCGGAGGGGGCGAGCCCAATGAAAAACTGTTTTTT
CASSLLGGGEPNEKLFF
>NA|many|TRBV29-1|12|TRBJ2-3
TGCAGCCACACTACAGGGTCAGATACGCAGTATTTT
CSHTTGSDTQYF
>NA|NA|TRBV12-3/TRBV12-4|14|TRBJ1-1
TGTGCCAGCAGTGTCTCGGGGCGCTCCACTGAAGCTTTCTTT
CASSVSGRSTEAFF
>TRBD1|few|TRBV24-1|17|TRBJ2-2
TGTGCCACCAGTCCTAGATCCTCGACAGGGGTCACCGGGGAGCTGTTTTTT
CATSPRSSTGVTGELFF
>TRBD2|few|TRBV5-1|17|TRBJ2-5
TGCGCCAGCGTAACCGGGACTAGCGGGAGGGCCGCAGAGACCCAGTACTTC
CASVTGTSGRAAETQYF
>NA|few|TRBV6-5|14|TRBJ2-4
TGTGCCAGCAGTTACCGCGATAAGCGGGACATTCAGTACTTC
CASSYRDKRDIQYF
>NA|few|TRBV5-1|15|TRBJ2-5
TGCGCCAGCAGCCTTACCAAGAGGTTGGAAGAGACCCAGTACTTC
CASSLTKRLEETQYF
>TRBD2|NA|TRBV3-1|19|TRBJ2-1
TGTGCCAGCAGCCAAGCAGCGGGGGGGCGGAGTCCAGGAATGAATGAGCAGTTCTTC
CASSQAAGGRSPGMNEQFF
>NA|NA|TRBV6-2/TRBV6-3|16|TRBJ1-2
TGTGCCAGCAGTTACACCGGCCGATGGGGGAACTATGGCTACACCTTC
CASSYTGRWGNYGYTF